The rows below give T cell receptor beta chains drawn from one sample of a study of blood T cell repertoires in COVID-19. Measured with immunoSEQ multiplex PCR; TCRdb has only the in-frame clones, and not every one. The repertoire consists of roughly 100,000 clones, with more than 75% occurring once and the leading ten covering about 3%. Sequencing was carried out using peripheral blood. Every receptor here comes from a man aged 50 or older with active or convalescent COVID-19. Each CDR3 is given with its conserved first and last residue. A D gene is named only where the DNA matches it firmly. The size entry is marked missing in some rows and otherwise reads once, few, many or a size class.

v_call	d_call	j_call	clone_size	cdr3_aa	cdr3_nt
TRBV19	TRBD1	TRBJ1-2	.	CASSPNRGTNYGYTF	TGTGCCAGTAGCCCCAACAGGGGGACCAACTATGGCTACACCTTC
TRBV28	TRBD2	TRBJ2-3	once	CASSFPEGGTDTQYF	TGTGCCAGCAGTTTCCCAGAGGGAGGGACAGATACGCAGTATTTT
TRBV6-2/TRBV6-3	.	TRBJ2-7	.	CASSYGDFREQYF	TGTGCCAGCAGTTACGGGGACTTCCGTGAGCAGTACTTC
TRBV10-2	.	TRBJ2-2	.	CASSEEQLYTGELFF	TGCGCCAGCAGTGAGGAACAGCTATACACCGGGGAGCTGTTTTTT
TRBV9	.	TRBJ1-2	.	CASRTISSGGYTF	TGTGCCAGCAGGACTATTTCTTCAGGTGGCTACACCTTC
TRBV6-1	.	TRBJ1-5	.	CASSESLPGQPQHF	TGTGCCAGCAGTGAGAGTCTCCCCGGGCAGCCCCAGCATTTT
TRBV2	.	TRBJ1-1	.	CASSLDRNTEAFF	TGTGCCAGCAGCCTGGACAGAAACACTGAAGCTTTCTTT
TRBV10-2	.	TRBJ1-5	.	CASSESGRQPQHF	TGCGCCAGCAGTGAGTCAGGCAGGCAGCCCCAGCATTTT
TRBV7-2	TRBD2	TRBJ2-3	.	CASSLGLDLTDTQYF	TGTGCCAGCAGCTTGGGACTAGACCTCACAGATACGCAGTATTTT
TRBV6-5	TRBD1	TRBJ1-5	.	CASSRQGGNQPQHF	TGTGCCAGCAGTCGACAGGGAGGCAATCAGCCCCAGCATTTT
TRBV7-2	TRBD1	TRBJ1-6	.	CASSLSPTLTGYNSPLHF	TGTGCCAGCAGCTTATCCCCTACCCTGACAGGGTATAATTCACCCCTCCACTTT
TRBV7-2	.	TRBJ1-5	.	CASSLDSDQPQHF	TGTGCCAGCAGCTTAGATTCGGATCAGCCCCAGCATTTT
TRBV3-1/TRBV3-2	.	TRBJ2-5	.	CASSRGSGEETQYF	TGTGCCAGCAGCCGTGGTTCAGGGGAAGAGACCCAGTACTTC
TRBV7-8	TRBD1	TRBJ1-5	.	CASSSGTGGFMPQHF	TGTGCCAGCAGTAGCGGGACAGGGGGCTTTATGCCCCAGCATTTT
TRBV7-2	.	TRBJ2-2	.	CASSQGFGVGGELFF	TGTGCCAGCAGCCAGGGATTTGGGGTCGGGGGGGAGCTGTTTTTT
TRBV10-1	TRBD1	TRBJ2-1	.	CASSESGQGLHNEQFF	TGCGCCAGCAGTGAGTCGGGACAGGGACTCCACAATGAGCAGTTCTTC
TRBV7-2	.	TRBJ1-5	.	CASSLGGGISNQPQHF	TGTGCCAGCAGCTTAGGCGGGGGGATTAGCAATCAGCCCCAGCATTTT
TRBV24-1	.	TRBJ2-6	.	CATSATPGAGANVLTF	TGTGCCACCAGTGCAACGCCAGGGGCTGGGGCCAACGTCCTGACTTTC
TRBV20-1	.	TRBJ1-4	.	CSASLRGRGTTNEKLFF	TGCAGTGCTAGTTTGAGGGGGAGAGGGACAACTAATGAAAAACTGTTTTTT
TRBV7-6	.	TRBJ2-5	.	CASSLQQVGGQETQYF	TGTGCCAGCAGCCTGCAACAGGTGGGGGGTCAAGAGACCCAGTACTTC
TRBV5-1	TRBD2	TRBJ2-2	few	CASSSTGTSGDANTGELFF	TGCGCCAGCAGCTCAACCGGGACTAGCGGGGACGCGAACACCGGGGAGCTGTTTTTT
TRBV24-1	.	TRBJ2-2	.	CATTGFSNTGELFF	TGTGCCACCACAGGGTTTTCGAACACCGGGGAGCTGTTTTTT
TRBV5-1	.	TRBJ2-5	.	CASSVGRGEETQYF	TGCGCCAGCAGCGTAGGCAGGGGGGAGGAGACCCAGTACTTC
TRBV24-1	TRBD1	TRBJ2-1	few	CATSDGTVYNEQFF	TGTGCCACCAGTGATGGGACAGTCTACAATGAGCAGTTCTTC
TRBV28	TRBD1	TRBJ1-6	.	CASSTSGQGTNSPLHF	TGTGCCAGCAGTACCTCGGGACAGGGAACGAATTCACCCCTCCACTTT
TRBV5-4	TRBD1	TRBJ1-1	.	CASSLGGQGEAFF	TGTGCCAGCAGCTTGGGGGGACAGGGTGAGGCTTTCTTT
TRBV6-1	.	TRBJ2-4	.	CASSESGGAVFPKNIQYF	TGTGCCAGCAGTGAATCAGGTGGGGCCGTATTCCCCAAAAACATTCAGTACTTC
TRBV28	.	TRBJ2-5	.	CASSFATSQETQYF	TGTGCCAGCAGTTTTGCGACTTCTCAAGAGACCCAGTACTTC
TRBV19	.	TRBJ1-1	.	CASSAEVNTEAFF	TGTGCCAGCTCAGCTGAGGTGAACACTGAAGCTTTCTTT
TRBV9	TRBD1	TRBJ2-1	.	CASSGGQSSSYNEQFF	TGTGCCAGCAGCGGGGGACAGTCGAGCTCCTACAATGAGCAGTTCTTC
TRBV10-3	TRBD1	TRBJ2-1	.	CAISLSGTGRDEQFF	TGTGCCATCAGCCTTTCCGGGACAGGGAGGGATGAGCAGTTCTTC
TRBV14	.	TRBJ1-5	few	CASSQGPNQPQHF	TGTGCCAGCAGCCAAGGGCCCAATCAGCCCCAGCATTTT
TRBV2	.	TRBJ2-3	.	CASSDYQGMTDTQYF	TGTGCCAGCAGTGATTACCAGGGGATGACAGATACGCAGTATTTT
TRBV5-1	.	TRBJ2-1	.	CASSFRQDSYNEQFF	TGCGCCAGCAGCTTTAGACAGGACAGCTACAATGAGCAGTTCTTC
TRBV15	TRBD1	TRBJ2-6	.	CAPTGGSGANVLTF	TGTGCCCCAACAGGGGGTTCTGGGGCCAACGTCCTGACTTTC
TRBV5-1	TRBD2	TRBJ2-5	.	CASSLQRGGRETQYF	TGCGCCAGCAGCCTCCAGCGGGGGGGACGCGAGACCCAGTACTTC
TRBV3-1/TRBV3-2	.	TRBJ2-7	.	CASSQDRYEQYF	TGTGCCAGCAGCCAAGATCGCTACGAGCAGTACTTC
TRBV7-6	.	TRBJ2-2	.	CASSLEGRGNANTGELFF	TGTGCCAGCAGCTTAGAAGGCAGGGGTAACGCGAACACCGGGGAGCTGTTTTTT
TRBV24-1	TRBD1	TRBJ1-4	.	CATSDPKTGGNEKLFF	TGTGCCACCAGTGATCCGAAGACAGGGGGAAATGAAAAACTGTTTTTT
TRBV7-8	.	TRBJ1-2	.	CASSSGVNYGYTF	TGTGCCAGCAGCTCGGGGGTTAACTATGGCTACACCTTC
TRBV27	TRBD1	TRBJ1-2	.	CASSLLVGGGYGYTF	TGTGCCAGCAGTCTGTTAGTAGGGGGCGGCTATGGCTACACCTTC
TRBV7-9	.	TRBJ1-2	.	CASSLLRSGYTF	TGTGCCAGCAGTCTCCTTCGGAGTGGCTACACCTTC
TRBV12-3/TRBV12-4	TRBD2	TRBJ2-3	.	CASRAGGGDTQYF	TGTGCCAGCCGAGCGGGGGGGGGAGATACGCAGTATTTT
TRBV28	.	TRBJ1-2	.	CASNPAGLDYGYTF	TGTGCCAGCAACCCTGCAGGGCTAGACTATGGCTACACCTTC
TRBV19	.	TRBJ1-5	.	CASMGTAGQPQHF	TGTGCCAGTATGGGCACGGCGGGTCAGCCCCAGCATTTT
TRBV18	TRBD1	TRBJ2-3	.	CASSRTGQGTDTQYF	TGTGCCAGCTCGCGCACGGGACAGGGCACAGATACGCAGTATTTT
TRBV4-3	TRBD1	TRBJ2-7	.	CASSQTGTGGNEQYF	TGCGCCAGCAGCCAAACCGGGACAGGGGGGAACGAGCAGTACTTC
TRBV29-1	.	TRBJ2-5	.	CSGKDSDETQYF	TGCAGCGGCAAGGACAGTGATGAGACCCAGTACTTC
TRBV27	TRBD1	TRBJ1-5	.	CASSFGTGNQPQHF	TGTGCCAGCAGTTTTGGGACAGGGAATCAGCCCCAGCATTTT
TRBV7-9	TRBD1	TRBJ1-5	.	CASSLEGGYDQPQHF	TGTGCCAGCAGCTTAGAAGGGGGCTATGATCAGCCCCAGCATTTT
TRBV6-1	TRBD1	TRBJ2-1	.	CASSEVGQIYNEQFF	TGTGCCAGCAGTGAAGTGGGACAGATCTACAATGAGCAGTTCTTC
TRBV28	.	TRBJ1-6	.	CASSLAGMIVGYNSPLHF	TGTGCCAGCAGTTTGGCAGGGATGATTGTTGGCTATAATTCACCCCTCCACTTT